This passage covers 25 T cell receptor beta chains from one sample sequenced in a study of shared clonotypes between healthy human individuals. Profiling relied on immunoSEQ multiplex PCR, and the TCRdb table lists in-frame clones only, not all of them. The table shows about 2.4 million clones, with under 95% occurring only once. Sequencing was performed on naive CD4+ T cells from PBMCs. Subset reported: CD45RA+ positively selected. These receptors all stem from a man between 18 and 35 years old in good health. Some clones in this sample may be carry-over from other donors' samples.

This clone was found a few times. The gene calls are TRBV9 and TRBJ1-5; 7 bases fit TRBD1. The CDR3 length is 16 residues. V was clipped by 3 bases and J by 8 bases; unmatched bases: 14. Germline-derived CDR1 and CDR2 are SGDLS and YYNGEE. CDR3 DNA: TGTGCCAGCAGCGCCTCGGGACAGACGTACTGGGAGCCCCAGCATTTT. Its protein product is CASSASGQTYWEPQHF.

This clone showed up just once. The chain couples TRBV2 to TRBJ2-1; TRBD2 matches 9 bases. Germline V gene lookup returns CDR1 SNHLY and CDR2 FYNNEI. CDR3 length: 14 amino acids. V lost 7 bases, J lost 6 bases, and 7 bases stayed unmatched. CDR3 region: CASMGGTSPNEQFF. In DNA form, the CDR3 reads TGTGCCAGCATGGGGGGGACTAGCCCCAATGAGCAGTTCTTC. Supplemented by reference TRBV2 and TRBJ2-1, the full variable domain reads EPEVTQTPSHQVTQMGQEVILRCVPISNHLYFYWYRQILGQKVEFLVSFYNNEISEKSEIFDDQFSVERPDGSNFTLKIRSTKLEDSAMYFCASMGGTSPNEQFFGPGTRLTVL.

This chain links TRBV9 with TRBJ1-2, with D possibly matching TRBD1 (6 bases). This CDR3 has 14 amino acids. V was trimmed by 1 base and J by 2 bases, leaving 9 bases between them. CDR1 is SGDLS, CDR2 YYNGEE, per germline. The DNA for the CDR3 is TGTGCCAGCAGCGTAACTGGACAGAACTATGGCTACACCTTC. Amino acid sequence: CASSVTGQNYGYTF.

As concerns this clone: A far larger clone is off by one base, so a read error is likely. This CDR3 is also generated by other DNA sequences in the sample. This chain joins TRBV28 and TRBJ2-7, with 8 bases fitting TRBD1. The CDR3 length is 14 residues. The germline V gene encodes CDR1 MDHEN and CDR2 SYDVKM. The trim removed 6 bases at V and 0 bases at J, leaving 4 bases unmatched. CDR3 residues: CASSRTGSSYEQYF. In DNA form, the CDR3 reads TGTGCCAGCAGCCGGACAGGGAGCTCCTACGAGCAGTACTTC. Combining the CDR3 with reference TRBV28 and TRBJ2-7 gives the whole variable domain DVKVTQSSRYLVKRTGEKVFLECVQDMDHENMFWYRQDPGLGLRLIYFSYDVKMKEKGDIPEGYSVSREKKERFSLILESASTNQTSMYLCASSRTGSSYEQYFGPGTRLTVT.

V is TRBV28 and J is TRBJ2-7; the D is unclear. The CDR3 loop spans 13 amino acids. Germline V gene sequence: CDR1 MDHEN, CDR2 SYDVKM. The V and J ends lost 6 bases and 2 bases respectively, with 11 bases between them. The CDR3 loop reads CASRPTVPYEQYF. The CDR3, as DNA: TGTGCCAGCAGACCCACAGTACCCTACGAGCAGTACTTC.

This rearrangement joins TRBV7-2 to TRBJ2-7, with 10 positions matching TRBD2. CDR1 is SGHTA, CDR2 FQGNSA, per germline. V gave up 2 bases and J gave up 3 bases; unmatched junction bases: 4. The CDR3 totals 15 residues. The CDR3 region has the DNA TGTGCCAGCAGCTTAACTAGCGGGAACCACTACGAGCAGTACTTC. Encoded protein: CASSLTSGNHYEQYF.

This chain uses TRBV7-3 with TRBJ2-7; D perhaps matches TRBD1 (5 bases). CDR1 is SGHTA, CDR2 FQGTGA, per germline. The CDR3 totals 13 residues. V lost 3 bases, J lost 5 bases, and 11 bases lay in between. The CDR3 region has the DNA TGTGCCAGCAGCTTCACAGGAGTGGACGAGCAGTACTTC. Translated, it gives CASSFTGVDEQYF. Complete variable domain (other parts from reference TRBV7-3 and TRBJ2-7): GAGVSQTPSNKVTEKGKYVELRCDPISGHTALYWYRQSLGQGPEFLIYFQGTGAADDSGLPNDRFFAVRPEGSVSTLKIQRTERGDSAVYLCASSFTGVDEQYFGPGTRLTVT.

The chain uses TRBV18 and TRBJ1-2; D is unclear. Germline CDR1 is KGHSH and CDR2 is LQKENI. The CDR3 extends over 13 amino acids. V lost 2 bases and J 6 bases, leaving 10 bases between the germline ends. In DNA, the CDR3 is TGTGCCAGCTCACCATCAGGATCGAATGGCTACACCTTC. Its protein product is CASSPSGSNGYTF. Supplemented by reference TRBV18 and TRBJ1-2, the full variable domain reads NAGVMQNPRHLVRRRGQEARLRCSPMKGHSHVYWYRQLPEEGLKFMVYLQKENIIDESGMPKERFSAEFPKEGPSILRIQQVVRGDSAAYFCASSPSGSNGYTFGSGTRLTVV.

The V and J genes are TRBV6-1 and TRBJ2-7; D is uncertain. Deletions cut 3 bases from V and 4 bases from J, with 10 bases between. The CDR3 has 13 residues. Per germline, CDR1 MNHNS and CDR2 SASEGT. In DNA, the CDR3 is TGTGCCAGCAGTGAGAAAGACCGATACGAGCAGTACTTC. Protein product: CASSEKDRYEQYF.

The chain carries TRBV5-1 and TRBJ2-2; D gene ambiguous. There are 14 residues in the CDR3. Trimming took 2 bases from V and 3 from J, leaving 8 bases between them. Germline-derived CDR1 and CDR2 are SGHRS and YFSETQ. The CDR3 DNA reads TGCGCCAGCAGCTTTAAGCTAGACACCGGGGAGCTGTTTTTT. Amino acid sequence: CASSFKLDTGELFF. The entire variable domain, with the rest obtained from reference TRBV5-1 and TRBJ2-2, is as follows: KAGVTQTPRYLIKTRGQQVTLSCSPISGHRSVSWYQQTPGQGLQFLFEYFSETQRNKGNFPGRFSGRQFSNSRSEMNVSTLELGDSALYLCASSFKLDTGELFFGEGSRLTVL.

The V call is TRBV9, the J call TRBJ2-3; TRBD1 might be the D (6 bases). The CDR3 contains 14 residues. CDR1 SGDLS and CDR2 YYNGEE come from the germline V gene. V lost 6 bases and J lost 0, with 11 bases in between. The CDR3 DNA follows: TGTGCCAGCACCCCCCAGGGGAGCACAGATACGCAGTATTTT. Translating gives CASTPQGSTDTQYF.

This chain joins TRBV11-1 and TRBJ2-5; the D is unclear. The CDR3 consists of 12 residues. Germline CDR1 SGHAT, CDR2 FQDESV (reference sequence). V lost 6 bases and J lost 5, with 10 bases in between. This CDR3 reads CASSRVAETQYF. CDR3 DNA sequence: TGTGCCAGCAGTCGGGTCGCCGAGACCCAGTACTTC.

This chain connects TRBV18 to TRBJ1-1; TRBD1 aligns across 7 bases. The CDR3 spans 17 residues. V lost 3 bases and J lost 4; bases outside the gene matches: 14. The germline V gene encodes CDR1 KGHSH and CDR2 LQKENI. CDR3 residues: CASSPLGQSGMGTEAFF. For the CDR3, the DNA is TGTGCCAGCTCACCGCTGGGACAGTCGGGAATGGGCACTGAAGCTTTCTTT.

This clone has just a few counts. The J gene is TRBJ1-1, the V gene TRBV28; D is undetermined. Germline V gene data show CDR1 as MDHEN and CDR2 as SYDVKM. The V end lost 2 bases, the J end lost 4 bases, and 11 bases lay between the germline ends. The CDR3 sequence is 14 residues long. The CDR3 loop reads CASSLRVMGTEAFF. The CDR3 DNA is TGTGCCAGCAGTTTACGGGTAATGGGCACTGAAGCTTTCTTT. The complete variable domain, with remaining parts taken from reference TRBV28 and TRBJ1-1, reads DVKVTQSSRYLVKRTGEKVFLECVQDMDHENMFWYRQDPGLGLRLIYFSYDVKMKEKGDIPEGYSVSREKKERFSLILESASTNQTSMYLCASSLRVMGTEAFFGQGTRLTVV.

The J gene is TRBJ2-5, the V gene TRBV7-8, with D tentatively TRBD2 (5 bases). The CDR3 runs 16 residues. The V end was cut by 1 base, the J end by 2 bases, with 14 bases between. The germline CDR1 and CDR2 sequences are SGHVS and FQNEAQ. CDR3 sequence (DNA): TGTGCCAGCAGCTTAGACGAGGGAGCGAAACAAGAGACCCAGTACTTC. Protein: CASSLDEGAKQETQYF.

The chain joins TRBV4-2 to TRBJ1-1, with a tentative D call TRBD1 (6 bases). V shed 0 bases and J shed 5 bases, with 16 bases lying between them. Germline CDR1 reads LGHNA; CDR2 reads YNFKEQ. CDR3 length: 16 residues. This CDR3 is CASSQDLAGVRTEAFF. The CDR3 nucleotides read TGTGCCAGCAGCCAAGACCTAGCAGGGGTGAGAACTGAAGCTTTCTTT.

The chain joins TRBV7-9 to TRBJ2-7; D is unresolved. Trimming took 0 bases from V and 5 from J, leaving 11 bases between them. Germline loops: CDR1 SEHNR, CDR2 FQNEAQ (reference sequence). The CDR3 is 14 amino acids. The CDR3 coding sequence is TGTGCCAGCAGCTTAGCATTCCACAAGAACGAGCAGTACTTC. Its protein is CASSLAFHKNEQYF.

The gene calls are TRBV29-1 and TRBJ2-6; maybe TRBD1 (6 bases). Trimming took off 4 bases at V and 2 bases at J, with 9 bases between the two ends. The CDR3 totals 14 residues. Germline lookup yields CDR1 SQVTM and CDR2 ANQGSEA. The CDR3 DNA reads TGCAGCGTTGCAAGGGGGACTGGGGCCAACGTCCTGACTTTC. Its translation: CSVARGTGANVLTF.

Here the CDR3 reads CASSDTGATNEKLFF. Written as DNA, the CDR3 is TGTGCCAGCAGCGACACAGGGGCTACTAATGAAAAACTGTTTTTT. The chain uses TRBV11-1 and TRBJ1-4; 7 bases are shared with TRBD1. J gave up 2 bases and V 5 bases, and 5 bases lay outside the gene matches. The CDR3 loop spans 15 amino acids. Germline V gene data show CDR1 as SGHAT and CDR2 as FQDESV (reference sequence).

The chain combines TRBV6-6 with TRBJ1-4; 7 bases are shared with TRBD1. Germline CDR1 MNHNY, CDR2 SVGAGI (reference sequence). V was clipped by 7 bases and J by 8 bases; unmatched bases: 7. The CDR3 is 13 residues long. CDR3 protein: CASNPGTAEKLFF. The DNA for the CDR3 is TGTGCCAGCAATCCCGGGACAGCCGAAAAACTGTTTTTT.

In regard to this clone: This CDR3 is also generated by other DNA sequences in the sample. The J gene is TRBJ2-7, the V gene TRBV11-2, with 10 bases lining up with TRBD2. V lost 1 base and J lost 3; bases outside the gene matches: 0. There are 14 residues in the CDR3. Per the germline V gene, CDR1 is SGHAT and CDR2 is FQNNGV. Here the CDR3 reads CASSLGTSGYEQYF. The CDR3 DNA follows: TGTGCCAGCAGCTTAGGGACTAGCGGCTACGAGCAGTACTTC.

With respect to this clone: One end of the junction does not line up with germline, which may come from a read error. The V and J genes are TRBV5-4 and TRBJ1-5, with D tentatively TRBD1 (6 bases). The CDR3 has 15 residues. Germline CDR1 reads SGHNT; CDR2 reads YYREEE (reference sequence). This CDR3 is CASNLVPGGNQPQHF. The CDR3 nucleotides are TGTGCCAGCAACTTGGTTCCAGGGGGCAATCAGCCCCAGCATTTT.

The rearrangement links TRBV7-9 to TRBJ1-5; D is unclear. The V end lost 5 bases, the J end lost 5 bases, and 19 bases lay between the germline ends. The CDR3 has 16 residues. The V gene's germline CDR1 is SEHNR and CDR2 FQNEAQ (reference sequence). CDR3 sequence reads: CASSPLRGPPHQPQHF. In nucleotides, the CDR3 is TGTGCCAGCAGCCCCCTGCGGGGTCCCCCCCATCAGCCCCAGCATTTT.

The chain couples TRBV7-2 to TRBJ1-3, with 9 bases matching TRBD1. V was clipped by 3 bases and J by 3 bases; unmatched bases: 9. The germline gives CDR1 SGHTA, CDR2 FQGNSA. CDR3 size: 17 residues. The CDR3 bases are TGTGCCAGCAGCTTTACCGGGACAGGGAAAAGTGGAAACACCATATATTTT. As protein: CASSFTGTGKSGNTIYF. Using reference TRBV7-2 and TRBJ1-3 for the parts outside the CDR3, the full variable domain is GAGVSQSPSNKVTEKGKDVELRCDPISGHTALYWYRQSLGQGLEFLIYFQGNSAPDKSGLPSDRFSAERTGGSVSTLTIQRTQQEDSAVYLCASSFTGTGKSGNTIYFGEGSWLTVV.

The chain links TRBV6-6 to TRBJ1-1; the D is unclear. CDR1 and CDR2 from the germline V gene are MNHNY and SVGAGI (reference sequence). The CDR3 sequence is 15 residues long. V was shortened by 5 bases and J by 5 bases, with 18 bases between the two germline ends. The CDR3 nucleotides are TGTGCCAGCAGTCTAGGGTTAGCCCGGAGGACTGAAGCTTTCTTT. This translates into CASSLGLARRTEAFF.